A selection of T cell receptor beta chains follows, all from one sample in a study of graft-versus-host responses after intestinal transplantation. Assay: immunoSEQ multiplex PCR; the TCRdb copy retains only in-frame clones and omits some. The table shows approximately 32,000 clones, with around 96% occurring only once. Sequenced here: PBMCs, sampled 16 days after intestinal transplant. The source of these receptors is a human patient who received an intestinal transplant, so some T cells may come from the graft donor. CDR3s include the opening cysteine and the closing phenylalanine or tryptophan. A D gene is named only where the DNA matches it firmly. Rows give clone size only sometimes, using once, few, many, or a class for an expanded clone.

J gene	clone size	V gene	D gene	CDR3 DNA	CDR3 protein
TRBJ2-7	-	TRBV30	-	TGTGCCTGGAGTGCCGCTAGCTATTCGGGCTCCTACGAGCAGTACTTC	CAWSAASYSGSYEQYF
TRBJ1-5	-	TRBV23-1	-	TGCGCCAGCAGTCAACGGGACTGGGGCTGTGTAGGCAATCAGCCCCAGCATTTT	CASSQRDWGCVGNQPQHF
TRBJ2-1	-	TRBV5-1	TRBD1	TGCGCCAGCAGCTGGACAGGGGGCAATGAGCAGTTCTTC	CASSWTGGNEQFF
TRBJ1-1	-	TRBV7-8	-	TGTGCCAGCAGCTTAAGCAAGGTACAGGCCTCGAACACTGAAGCTTTCTTT	CASSLSKVQASNTEAFF
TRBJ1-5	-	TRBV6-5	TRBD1	TGTGCCAGCAAACAGACAGGGGTCAATCAGCCCCAGCATTTT	CASKQTGVNQPQHF
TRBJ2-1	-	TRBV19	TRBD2	TGTGCCAGTCAAGAGCGGGGTTACTACAATGAGCAGTTCTTC	CASQERGYYNEQFF
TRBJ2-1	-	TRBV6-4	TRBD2	TGTGCCAGCAGACTAGCGGGAGAAGATGAGCAGTTCTTC	CASRLAGEDEQFF
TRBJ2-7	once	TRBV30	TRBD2	TGTGCCTGGAGTGGCCCGGGGGTAGCGGGAACAGGAGGAGGGAGCTACGAGCAGTACTTC	CAWSGPGVAGTGGGSYEQYF
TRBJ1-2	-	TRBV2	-	TGTGCCAGCAGTGAAGCCAGGGAGTACGGTGGCTACACCTTC	CASSEAREYGGYTF
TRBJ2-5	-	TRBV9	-	TGTGCCAGCAGCCCACCGGTTGGGCAAGAGACCCAGTACTTC	CASSPPVGQETQYF
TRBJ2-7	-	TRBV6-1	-	TGTGCCAGCAGTGAGGCAGGCAGCTCCTACGAGCAGTACTTC	CASSEAGSSYEQYF
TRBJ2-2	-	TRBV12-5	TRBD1	TGTGCTAGTGGTTTGGTATTGACAGGGGATTCGTCCGGGGAGCTGTTTTTT	CASGLVLTGDSSGELFF
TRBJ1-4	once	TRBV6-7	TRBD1	TGTGCCAGCAGGCGGTCGGGCTCGACAGGGGGGAATGAAAAACTGTTTTTT	CASRRSGSTGGNEKLFF
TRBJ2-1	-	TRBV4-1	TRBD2	TGCGCCAGCAGCCAAACCCTAGCGGCCGACAGTGAGCAGTTCTTC	CASSQTLAADSEQFF
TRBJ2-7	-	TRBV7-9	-	TGTGCCAGCAGCTTTCCTGTAACGGGCTCCTACGAGCAGTACTTC	CASSFPVTGSYEQYF
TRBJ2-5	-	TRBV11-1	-	TGTGCCAGCAGCTTAGCGGAAGTACAGGTCGGGGAGACCCAGTACTTC	CASSLAEVQVGETQYF
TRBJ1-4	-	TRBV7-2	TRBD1	TGTGCCAGCAGCTTCAACAGGGGAGGTGAAAAACTGTTTTTT	CASSFNRGGEKLFF
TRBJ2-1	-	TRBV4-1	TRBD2	TGCGCCAGCAGCCAAGAGAGGGGGGCGAGCGGGAGCGATGAGCAGTTCTTC	CASSQERGASGSDEQFF
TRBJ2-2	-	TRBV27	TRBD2	TGTGCCAGCAGTGGACTAGCGCGGAACACCGGGGAGCTGTTTTTT	CASSGLARNTGELFF
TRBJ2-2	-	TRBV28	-	TGTGCCAGCAGTCTGGGACCTCTGGGCGGGGAGCTGTTTTTT	CASSLGPLGGELFF
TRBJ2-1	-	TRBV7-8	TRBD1	TGTGCCAGCAGCTCCCTCACTCCGGGACAGGGGAGGGATGAGCAGTTCTTC	CASSSLTPGQGRDEQFF
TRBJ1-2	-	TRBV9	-	TGTGCCAGCAGCGACATATCCTTGGGGGGAGCGGATGGCTACACCTTC	CASSDISLGGADGYTF
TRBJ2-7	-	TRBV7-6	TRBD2	TGTGCCAGCAGCCAGGGGACTAGCAATACCTACGAGCAGTACTTC	CASSQGTSNTYEQYF
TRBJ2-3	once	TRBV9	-	TGTGCCAGCAGCGTCCTCGGGACTCCCGCCTTCACAGATACGCAGTATTTT	CASSVLGTPAFTDTQYF
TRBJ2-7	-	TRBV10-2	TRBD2	TGCGCCAGCAGCAGGACTAGCGGGAGAGGGTACGAGCAGTACTTC	CASSRTSGRGYEQYF
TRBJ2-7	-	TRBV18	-	TGTGCCAGCTCACCAAATCGCAGGGGACCTTACGAGCAGTACTTC	CASSPNRRGPYEQYF
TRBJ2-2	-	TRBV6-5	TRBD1	TGTGCCAGCAGTGGGTTGGGACAGGTTAACGGGGAGCTGTTTTTT	CASSGLGQVNGELFF
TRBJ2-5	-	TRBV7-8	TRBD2	TGTGCCAGCAGCATCTCCCCCCCGTTGTTCCAGCGGGAGCGGGGAGAGACCCAGTACTTC	CASSISPPLFQRERGETQYF
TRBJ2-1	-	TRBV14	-	TGTGCCAGCAGCCAAGTCCGGCAGGGCTTAAACAATGAGCAGTTCTTC	CASSQVRQGLNNEQFF
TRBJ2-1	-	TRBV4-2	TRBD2	TGTGCCAGCAGCCAATCCCTAGCGGAGAGCTCCTACAATGAGCAGTTCTTC	CASSQSLAESSYNEQFF
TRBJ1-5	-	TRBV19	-	TGTGCCAGTAGTATATATGGGGAGCCCCAGCATTTT	CASSIYGEPQHF
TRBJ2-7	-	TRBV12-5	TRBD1	TGTGCTAGTGGTCCGCACCGGGACAGGGTGTACCCCTCCTCCTACGAGCAGTACTTC	CASGPHRDRVYPSSYEQYF
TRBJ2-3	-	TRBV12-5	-	TGTGCTAGTGCCCCTTCCCTCGGGAGCCTAACCGAAAAAACAGATACGCAGTATTTT	CASAPSLGSLTEKTDTQYF
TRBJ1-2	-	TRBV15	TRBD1	TGTGCCACCAGTTCAGGGGGCCAAGGCTACACCTTC	CATSSGGQGYTF
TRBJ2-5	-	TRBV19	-	TGTGCCAGTAGTAGTACAGACCAAGAGACCCAGTACTTC	CASSSTDQETQYF
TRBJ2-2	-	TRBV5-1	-	TGCGCCAGCAGCTTGGACGAGTGGGCAGCCGGGGAGCTGTTTTTT	CASSLDEWAAGELFF
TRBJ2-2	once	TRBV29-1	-	TGCAGCGTTGATTTGGAGAACACCGGGGAGCTGTTTTTT	CSVDLENTGELFF
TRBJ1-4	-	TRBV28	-	TGTGCCAGCAGCTTCGGACCGAAAGAAGGACTGTTTTTT	CASSFGPKEGLFF
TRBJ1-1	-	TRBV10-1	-	TGCGCCAGCAGTGAGGACATGAGGCCCACTGAAGCTTTCTTT	CASSEDMRPTEAFF
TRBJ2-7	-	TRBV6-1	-	TGTGCCAGCAGCCCCAACAGCTACGAGCAGTACTTC	CASSPNSYEQYF
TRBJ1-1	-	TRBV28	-	TGTGCCATCGCCAGGGAACAGCTGAACACTGAAGCTTTCTTT	CAIAREQLNTEAFF
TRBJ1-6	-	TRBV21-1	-	TGTGCCAGCCAAAAGATGCGGGACAGGGGGCACTCACCCCTCCACTTT	CASQKMRDRGHSPLHF